This T cell receptor beta chain was identified in a study of cytomegalovirus exposure and HLA in healthy donors. 60 Vbeta and 13 Jbeta primers were used in PCR. Produced via immunoSEQ multiplex PCR; TCRdb's table is partial and in-frame only. The sample holds roughly 160,000 clones, 60% to 80% seen once. Remarks on this clone: The sample has other DNA sequences that encode this CDR3 too.

The V and J ends lost 8 bases and 1 base, in that order; junction bases with no gene match: 3. Germline V gene lookup returns CDR1 SNHLY and CDR2 FYNNEI. The CDR3 length is 14 residues. The sequence was collected from a middle-aged man in good health and CMV-seropositive. The chain recombines TRBV2 with TRBJ1-5; 9 bases are shared with TRBD1. The sample taken for sequencing was PBMCs. CDR3 in DNA: TGTGCCAGCTCGGGACAGGGAAGCAATCAGCCCCAGCATTTT. Encoded protein: CASSGQGSNQPQHF.